This TCR beta chain originates from a study of blood T cell repertoires in COVID-19. Study in general: Acute and convalescent COVID-19 specimens originated in the United States, Italy and Spain.

Assay: immunoSEQ multiplex PCR; the TCRdb copy retains only in-frame clones and omits some. The table records about 370,000 clones, nearly 90% of them present only once. This CDR3 is 10 amino acids long. From germline, CDR1 is DFQATT and CDR2 SNEGSKA (reference sequence). The V end lost 6 bases, the J end lost 13 bases, and 10 bases lay between the germline ends. Sequencing used peripheral blood. The rearrangement uses TRBV20-1 and TRBJ1-6; TRBD1 is a possible D gene (5 bases). The clonotype comes from a man between 18 and 29 years old with active or convalescent COVID-19. The CDR3 DNA is TGCAGTGCGGGGCCTAGGCCCCTCCACTTT. Its protein is CSAGPRPLHF.